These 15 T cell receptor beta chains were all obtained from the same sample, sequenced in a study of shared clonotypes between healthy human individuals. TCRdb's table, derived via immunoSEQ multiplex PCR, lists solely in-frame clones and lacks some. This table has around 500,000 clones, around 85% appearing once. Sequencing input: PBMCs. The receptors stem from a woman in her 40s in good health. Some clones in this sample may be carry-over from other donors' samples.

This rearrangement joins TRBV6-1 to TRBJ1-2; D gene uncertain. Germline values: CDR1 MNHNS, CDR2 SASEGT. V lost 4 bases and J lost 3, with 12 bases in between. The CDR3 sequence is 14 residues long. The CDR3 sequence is CASSVTGFDYGYTF. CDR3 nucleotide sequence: TGTGCCAGCAGTGTTACCGGTTTCGACTATGGCTACACCTTC.

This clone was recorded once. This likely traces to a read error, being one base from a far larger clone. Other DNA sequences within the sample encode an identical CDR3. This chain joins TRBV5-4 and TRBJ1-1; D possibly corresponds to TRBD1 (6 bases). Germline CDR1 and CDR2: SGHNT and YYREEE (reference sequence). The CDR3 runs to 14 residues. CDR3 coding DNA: TGTGCCAGCAGCTTGTCGGTCGGGGACACCGAAGCTTTCTTT. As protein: CASSLSVGDTEAFF.

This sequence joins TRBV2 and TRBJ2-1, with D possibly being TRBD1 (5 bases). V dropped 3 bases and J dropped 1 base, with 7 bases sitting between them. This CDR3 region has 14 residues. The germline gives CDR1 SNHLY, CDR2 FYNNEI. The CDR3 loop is CASSDRVSYNEQFF. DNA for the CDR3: TGTGCCAGCAGTGACAGGGTGTCCTACAATGAGCAGTTCTTC. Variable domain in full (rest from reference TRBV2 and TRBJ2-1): EPEVTQTPSHQVTQMGQEVILRCVPISNHLYFYWYRQILGQKVEFLVSFYNNEISEKSEIFDDQFSVERPDGSNFTLKIRSTKLEDSAMYFCASSDRVSYNEQFFGPGTRLTVL.

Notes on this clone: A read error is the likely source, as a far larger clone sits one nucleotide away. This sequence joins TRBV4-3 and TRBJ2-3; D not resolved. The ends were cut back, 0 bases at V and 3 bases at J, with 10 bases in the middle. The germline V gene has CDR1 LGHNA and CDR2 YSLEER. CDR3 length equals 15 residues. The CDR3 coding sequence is TGCGCCAGCAGCCAAGATGGCTCTGGGACAGATACGCAGTATTTT. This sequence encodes CASSQDGSGTDTQYF.

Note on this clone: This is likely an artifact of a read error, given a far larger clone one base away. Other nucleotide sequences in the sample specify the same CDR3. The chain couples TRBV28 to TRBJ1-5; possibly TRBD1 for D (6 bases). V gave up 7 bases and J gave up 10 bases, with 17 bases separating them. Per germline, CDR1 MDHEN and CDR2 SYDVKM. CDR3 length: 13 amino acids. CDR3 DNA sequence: TGTGCCAGCACAGCTCCGGGGGGCCAACCCCAGCATTTT. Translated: CASTAPGGQPQHF.

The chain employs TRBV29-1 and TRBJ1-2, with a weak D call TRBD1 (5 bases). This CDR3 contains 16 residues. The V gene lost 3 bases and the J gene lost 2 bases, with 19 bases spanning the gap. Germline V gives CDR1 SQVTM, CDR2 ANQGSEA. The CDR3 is CSVEWVMGRANYGYTF. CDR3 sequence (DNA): TGCAGCGTTGAGTGGGTCATGGGGCGCGCAAACTATGGCTACACCTTC.

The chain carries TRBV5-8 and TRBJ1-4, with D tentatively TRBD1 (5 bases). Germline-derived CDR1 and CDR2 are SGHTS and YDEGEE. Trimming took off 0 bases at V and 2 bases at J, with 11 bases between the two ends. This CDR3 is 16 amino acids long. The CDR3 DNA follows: TGTGCCAGCAGCTTGGGGAGGGGTTGGACTAATGAAAAACTGTTTTTT. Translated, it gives CASSLGRGWTNEKLFF.

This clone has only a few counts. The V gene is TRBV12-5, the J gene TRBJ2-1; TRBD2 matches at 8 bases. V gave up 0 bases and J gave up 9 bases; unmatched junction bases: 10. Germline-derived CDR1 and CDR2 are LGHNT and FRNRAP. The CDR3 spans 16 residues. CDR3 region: CASGLVQSGGPAEQFF. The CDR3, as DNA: TGTGCTAGTGGTTTGGTACAGTCGGGAGGGCCGGCTGAGCAGTTCTTC.

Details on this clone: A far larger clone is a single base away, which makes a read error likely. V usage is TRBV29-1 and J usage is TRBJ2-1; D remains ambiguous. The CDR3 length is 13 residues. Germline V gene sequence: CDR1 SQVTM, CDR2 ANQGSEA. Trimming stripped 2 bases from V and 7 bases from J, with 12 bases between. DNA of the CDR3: TGCAGCGTTGAAAGCGTGAGAGGTAATGAGCAGTTCTTC. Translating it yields CSVESVRGNEQFF.

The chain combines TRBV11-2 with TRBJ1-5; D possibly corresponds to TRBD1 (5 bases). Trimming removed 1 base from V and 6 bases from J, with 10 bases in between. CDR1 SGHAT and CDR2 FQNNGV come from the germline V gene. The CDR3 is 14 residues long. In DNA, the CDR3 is TGTGCCAGCAGCTTAGGCCCGGGGGGTCAGCCCCAGCATTTT. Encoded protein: CASSLGPGGQPQHF.

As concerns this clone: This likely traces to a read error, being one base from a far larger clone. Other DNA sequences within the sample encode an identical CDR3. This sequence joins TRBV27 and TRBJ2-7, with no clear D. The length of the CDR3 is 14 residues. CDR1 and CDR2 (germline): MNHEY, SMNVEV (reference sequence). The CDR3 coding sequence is TGTGCCAGTAGTTTTTTAGGGCGAGCCTCCGAGCAGTACTTC. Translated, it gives CASSFLGRASEQYF.

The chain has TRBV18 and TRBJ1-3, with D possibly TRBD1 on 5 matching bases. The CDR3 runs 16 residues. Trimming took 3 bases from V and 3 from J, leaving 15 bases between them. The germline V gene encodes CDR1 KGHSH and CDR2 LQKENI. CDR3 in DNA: TGTGCCAGCTCACCCCGCCAGGGAGGGAATGGAAACACCATATATTTT. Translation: CASSPRQGGNGNTIYF.

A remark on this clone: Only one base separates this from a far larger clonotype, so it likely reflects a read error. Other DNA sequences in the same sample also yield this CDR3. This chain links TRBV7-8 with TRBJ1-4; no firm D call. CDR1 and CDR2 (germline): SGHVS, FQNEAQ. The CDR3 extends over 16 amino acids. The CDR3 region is CASSLAPGLGDEKLFF. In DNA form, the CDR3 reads TGTGCCAGTAGCTTAGCACCGGGCCTCGGGGATGAAAAACTGTTTTTT.

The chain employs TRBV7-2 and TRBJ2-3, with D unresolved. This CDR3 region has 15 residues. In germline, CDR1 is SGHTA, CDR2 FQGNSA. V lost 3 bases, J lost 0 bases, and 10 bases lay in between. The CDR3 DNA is TGTGCCAGCAGCTTGAGCGTCACTAGCACAGATACGCAGTATTTT. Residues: CASSLSVTSTDTQYF. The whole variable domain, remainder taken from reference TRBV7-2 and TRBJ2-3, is GAGVSQSPSNKVTEKGKDVELRCDPISGHTALYWYRQSLGQGLEFLIYFQGNSAPDKSGLPSDRFSAERTGGSVSTLTIQRTQQEDSAVYLCASSLSVTSTDTQYFGPGTRLTVL.

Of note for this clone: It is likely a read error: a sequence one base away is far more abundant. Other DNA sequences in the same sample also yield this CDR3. DNA for the CDR3: TGTGCCAGCTCACCACGACAGGGAGGGAACACTGAAGCCTTCTTT. As protein: CASSPRQGGNTEAFF. The chain has TRBV18 and TRBJ1-1; TRBD1 agrees at 7 bases. The germline gives CDR1 KGHSH, CDR2 LQKENI. The CDR3 contains 15 residues. Full variable domain (outside the CDR3, taken from reference TRBV18 and TRBJ1-1): NAGVMQNPRHLVRRRGQEARLRCSPMKGHSHVYWYRQLPEEGLKFMVYLQKENIIDESGMPKERFSAEFPKEGPSILRIQQVVRGDSAAYFCASSPRQGGNTEAFFGQGTRLTVV.